One sample yielded the 27 T cell receptor beta chains listed below, sequenced in a study of T cells in Graves' hyperthyroidism and ophthalmopathy. Regions amplified from RNA transcripts were the TCR beta CDR3 regions. HTBI primers were used for first-round RT-PCR of the TCR CDR3. TCRdb re-called the multiplex PCR reads through MiXCR, storing one row per CDR3 protein. The sample lists about 400,000 distinct CDR3 sequences; 14% were seen once. The specimen sequenced was blood. The receptors derive from a young woman with Graves' ophthalmopathy.

This clonotype was observed a few times. The chain links TRBV11-2 to TRBJ1-1; maybe TRBD1 (5 bases). The V gene's germline CDR1 is SGHAT and CDR2 FQNNGV. Trimming removed 0 bases from V and 7 bases from J, with 15 bases in between. The CDR3 covers 15 residues. The CDR3 DNA reads TGTGCCAGCAGCTTAGATCGATCTGGGGCCCGTGAAGCTTTCTTT. Translating gives CASSLDRSGAREAFF.

This clonotype was counted many times. The J gene is TRBJ1-2, the V gene TRBV28; a weak D match, TRBD1 (5 bases). Germline-derived CDR1 and CDR2 are MDHEN and SYDVKM. The CDR3 is made up of 14 amino acids. Trimming removed 6 bases from V and 3 bases from J, with 14 bases in between. CDR3 amino acids: CASSKGRSDYGYTF. CDR3 DNA: TGTGCCAGCAGCAAGGGGAGGAGTGACTATGGCTACACCTTC.

This clonotype has a count of ten or more. V usage is TRBV12-3 or TRBV12-4 and J usage is TRBJ1-4; TRBD1 aligns across 7 bases. The length of the CDR3 is 15 residues. V was pared by 4 bases and J by 2 bases, with 4 bases of the junction left unmatched. The CDR3 DNA sequence: TGTGCCAGCAGTTCGACACAGGGGACTAATGAAAAACTGTTTTTT. Translated, it gives CASSSTQGTNEKLFF.

This clonotype appeared many times. The CDR3 nucleotides are TGTGCCAGCAACCCGGGACAGGGAAATGAAAAACTGTTTTTT. It codes for CASNPGQGNEKLFF. The chain recombines TRBV7-2 with TRBJ1-4; 9 nucleotides match TRBD1. Trimming at V came to 7 bases and at J to 5 bases, leaving 5 bases not matched to a gene. The germline gives CDR1 SGHTA, CDR2 FQGNSA. The CDR3 is 14 residues long.

This clonotype has only a few counts. The V and J genes are TRBV7-9 and TRBJ1-4, with 8 bases identical to TRBD1. Trimming cost V 5 bases and J 6 bases; bases outside gene matches: 8. This CDR3 has 15 amino acids. Germline CDR1 and CDR2: SEHNR and FQNEAQ (reference sequence). The CDR3 region is CASSPDTGGHEKLFF. The CDR3 nucleotides are TGTGCCAGCAGCCCAGATACAGGGGGACATGAAAAACTGTTTTTT. The complete variable domain, with remaining parts taken from reference TRBV7-9 and TRBJ1-4, reads DTGVSQNPRHKITKRGQNVTFRCDPISEHNRLYWYRQTLGQGPEFLTYFQNEAQLEKSRLLSDRFSAERPKGSFSTLEIQRTEQGDSAMYLCASSPDTGGHEKLFFGSGTQLSVL.

This clonotype appeared many times. The gene calls are TRBV5-5 and TRBJ1-3; D not resolved. The germline V gene encodes CDR1 SGHKS and CDR2 YYEKEE (reference sequence). V lost 0 bases and J 0 bases, leaving 10 bases between the germline ends. The CDR3 runs to 16 residues. The DNA of the CDR3 is TGTGCCAGCAGCTTGGTGCATCCGAGCTCTGGAAACACCATATATTTT. Its translation is CASSLVHPSSGNTIYF. Full variable domain (rest looked up from reference TRBV5-5 and TRBJ1-3): DAGVTQSPTHLIKTRGQQVTLRCSPISGHKSVSWYQQVLGQGPQFIFQYYEKEERGRGNFPDRFSARQFPNYSSELNVNALLLGDSALYLCASSLVHPSSGNTIYFGEGSWLTVV.

This clonotype occurred a few times. The rearrangement links TRBV6-5 to TRBJ1-6; D is unclear. Trimming pared 7 bases from V and 13 bases from J, leaving 17 bases between. This CDR3 region has 13 residues. The germline gives CDR1 MNHEY, CDR2 SVGAGI. The CDR3 DNA follows: TGTGCCAGCAAGGACTCAAGTGGAAGGCCCCTCCACTTT. Protein sequence: CASKDSSGRPLHF.

In this sample, this clonotype turned up many times. The rearrangement joins TRBV7-2 to TRBJ1-6, with 10 bases lining up with TRBD1. CDR3 length: 16 amino acids. Germline loops: CDR1 SGHTA, CDR2 FQGNSA. The V and J ends lost 0 bases and 9 bases, in that order; junction bases with no gene match: 5. CDR3 sequence reads: CASSLAGQGTGSPLHF. DNA of the CDR3: TGTGCCAGCAGCTTAGCGGGACAGGGGACGGGTTCACCCCTCCACTTT.

This clonotype occurred a few times. This chain joins TRBV6-1 and TRBJ1-6, with 7 bases identical to TRBD1. Germline CDR1 and CDR2: MNHNS and SASEGT. V was clipped by 6 bases and J by 0 bases; unmatched bases: 11. This CDR3 comprises 18 residues. As DNA, the CDR3 is TGTGCCAGCAGAGCCGTACAGGGGATGAGCTCCTATAATTCACCCCTCCACTTT. Protein: CASRAVQGMSSYNSPLHF.

This clonotype was seen many times. V is TRBV12-3 or TRBV12-4 and J is TRBJ2-7; 7 positions agree with TRBD1. The J segment lost 1 base and the V segment lost 11 bases, leaving 8 bases of the junction unmatched. CDR3 size: 13 residues. The CDR3 DNA sequence: TGTGCCTCTCACGGGACAGAATCCTACGAGCAGTACTTC. It translates to CASHGTESYEQYF.

Comments on this clonotype: One end of the junction is discordant with germline, which a read error may explain. The rearrangement joins TRBV6-1 to TRBJ2-3; D is unresolved. This CDR3 comprises 15 residues. The germline V gene has CDR1 MNHNS and CDR2 SASEGT. The CDR3 loop is CACSEVALSTDTQYF. The DNA of the CDR3 is TGTGCCTGCAGTGAAGTGGCTTTATCTACAGATACGCAGTATTTT.

The chain combines TRBV10-2 with TRBJ1-5; TRBD1 is a possible D gene (6 bases). The CDR3 covers 16 residues. The V gene's germline CDR1 is WSHSY and CDR2 SAAADI. The V end lost 8 bases, the J end lost 4 bases, and 21 bases lay between the germline ends. CDR3 nucleotides: TGCGCCAGCGGATTGGGACAAAAAAATTGGAATCAGCCCCAGCATTTT. Amino acids: CASGLGQKNWNQPQHF.

This clonotype was found many times. This sequence joins TRBV18 and TRBJ2-1; D perhaps matches TRBD1 (6 bases). Germline CDR1 reads KGHSH; CDR2 reads LQKENI. The CDR3 consists of 16 residues. V was shortened by 6 bases and J by 1 base, with 16 bases between the two germline ends. The CDR3 region has the DNA TGTGCCAGCTCCATAAAGCAGGGGTTATCCTACAATGAGCAGTTCTTC. This gives the protein CASSIKQGLSYNEQFF.

This clonotype has a count of ten or more. The chain has TRBV6-1 and TRBJ2-7, with 9 bases aligning to TRBD1. Trimming took 4 bases from V and 5 from J; bases not matched to a gene: 9. The V gene's germline CDR1 is MNHNS and CDR2 SASEGT. CDR3 length: 15 amino acids. The CDR3 loop is CASSGPGQGSHEQYF. The CDR3 DNA reads TGTGCCAGCAGTGGACCGGGACAGGGATCCCACGAGCAGTACTTC.

This clonotype showed up many times. The V call is TRBV2, the J call TRBJ2-1; D might be TRBD1 (6 bases). With 6 bases removed from V and 4 bases from J, the gap between germline ends came to 16 bases. From germline, CDR1 is SNHLY and CDR2 FYNNEI. This CDR3 comprises 15 residues. The CDR3 DNA is TGTGCCAGCAGCAGACGAGGGGGAACTTACAATGAGCAGTTCTTC. It specifies CASSRRGGTYNEQFF.

This clonotype was detected a few times. V is TRBV19 and J is TRBJ1-2; D unclear. Looked up from germline, CDR1 is LNHDA and CDR2 is SQIVND (reference sequence). The CDR3 has 16 residues. V lost 0 bases and J lost 4, with 15 bases in between. CDR3 protein: CASSIEVGSAGYGYTF. In nucleotides, the CDR3 is TGTGCCAGTAGTATAGAAGTCGGATCAGCGGGCTATGGCTACACCTTC.

The genes are TRBV27 and TRBJ1-2; a possible D gene is TRBD1 (6 bases). V lost 4 bases and J 6 bases, leaving 12 bases between the germline ends. Germline-derived CDR1 and CDR2 are MNHEY and SMNVEV (reference sequence). This CDR3 is 13 amino acids long. The CDR3, as DNA: TGTGCCAGCAGTTCCGGACAGATTCATGGCTACACCTTC. Protein sequence: CASSSGQIHGYTF.

CDR3 DNA sequence: TGCAGTGCTGTTTATACACAGGGAATGGAGGGCTACACCTTC. It codes for CSAVYTQGMEGYTF. This chain uses TRBV20-1 with TRBJ1-2; tentative D call: TRBD1 (6 bases). Per germline, CDR1 DFQATT and CDR2 SNEGSKA (reference sequence). This CDR3 region has 14 residues. Trimming removed 5 bases at V and 8 bases at J, with 21 bases between.

The rearrangement joins TRBV20-1 to TRBJ2-7; no definite D call. Looked up from germline, CDR1 is DFQATT and CDR2 is SNEGSKA (reference sequence). The length of the CDR3 is 11 residues. The V gene lost 3 bases and the J gene lost 7 bases, with 10 bases spanning the gap. This CDR3 is CSASLLGEQYF. The CDR3 DNA sequence: TGCAGTGCTAGTCTTCTCGGGGAGCAGTACTTC.

The rearrangement uses TRBV20-1 and TRBJ1-5, with 11 bases fitting TRBD1. The junction had 9 bases not matched to a gene; V was cut back by 4 bases and J by 7 bases. CDR1 and CDR2 from the germline V gene are DFQATT and SNEGSKA (reference sequence). The CDR3 has 15 residues. The CDR3 here is CSAIVAGTGGQPQHF. In DNA, the CDR3 is TGCAGTGCTATAGTCGCCGGGACAGGGGGGCAGCCCCAGCATTTT.

This clonotype was found many times. V usage is TRBV13 and J usage is TRBJ2-7; D remains ambiguous. The CDR3 loop spans 14 amino acids. Germline CDR1 reads PRHDT; CDR2 reads FYEKMQ (reference sequence). V was pared by 5 bases and J by 3 bases, with 14 bases between. CDR3 nucleotides: TGTGCCAGCAGCCCCCCGAGCTTTGGCTACGAGCAGTACTTC. Translation: CASSPPSFGYEQYF.

This chain connects TRBV20-1 to TRBJ1-1, with D unclear. The CDR3 covers 13 residues. V was trimmed by 5 bases and J by 1 base, leaving 11 bases between them. Germline V gene lookup returns CDR1 DFQATT and CDR2 SNEGSKA (reference sequence). CDR3 sequence reads: CSAQLTANTEAFF. CDR3 nucleotides: TGCAGTGCTCAGCTTACAGCGAACACTGAAGCTTTCTTT.

The chain links TRBV30 to TRBJ1-5; the D gene is possibly TRBD1 (5 bases). The CDR3 is 13 amino acids. Germline V gives CDR1 GTSNPN, CDR2 SVGIG (reference sequence). Trimming pared 0 bases from V and 6 bases from J, leaving 9 bases between. For the CDR3, the DNA is TGTGCCTGGAGTGTCGTGGGGGGTCAGCCCCAGCATTTT. The encoded protein is CAWSVVGGQPQHF.

This clonotype was recorded a few times. This chain uses TRBV12-5 with TRBJ2-3; no clear D. CDR1 and CDR2 from the germline V gene are LGHNT and FRNRAP. Trimming stripped 1 base from V and 10 bases from J, with 21 bases between. The CDR3 covers 16 residues. CDR3 DNA: TGTGCTAGTGGTTTGGGGACCGCAAGTGGAGCGAATTCGCAGTATTTT. Its protein product is CASGLGTASGANSQYF. The full variable domain, its missing parts supplied by reference TRBV12-5 and TRBJ2-3, is DARVTQTPRHKVTEMGQEVTMRCQPILGHNTVFWYRQTMMQGLELLAYFRNRAPLDDSGMPKDRFSAEMPDATLATLKIQPSEPRDSAVYFCASGLGTASGANSQYFGPGTRLTVL.

This clonotype was counted many times. The J gene is TRBJ2-7, the V gene TRBV28; tentatively, D is TRBD1 (6 bases). V was clipped by 7 bases and J by 4 bases, with 23 bases between them. Germline lookup yields CDR1 MDHEN and CDR2 SYDVKM. This CDR3 is built from 16 residues. CDR3 DNA sequence: TGTGCCAGCACAAAATTAACAGGGTCCCCACCTTACGAGCAGTACTTC. Residues: CASTKLTGSPPYEQYF.

This clonotype has at least ten counts. V gene TRBV3-1 combines with J gene TRBJ1-1; D is possibly TRBD1 (5 bases). The CDR3 is 14 residues long. CDR1 and CDR2 from the germline V gene are LGHDT and YNNKEL (reference sequence). V lost 3 bases, J lost 9 bases, and 17 bases lay in between. The CDR3 is CASSQERQRYQAFF. In nucleotides, the CDR3 is TGTGCCAGCAGCCAGGAACGACAGAGATATCAAGCTTTCTTT.

This clonotype was recorded at least ten times. The chain combines TRBV29-1 with TRBJ1-5; D remains ambiguous. The CDR3 has 13 amino acids. Per the germline V gene, CDR1 is SQVTM and CDR2 is ANQGSEA. With 4 bases removed from V and 4 bases from J, the gap between germline ends came to 11 bases. The CDR3 sequence is CSVAENRNQPQHF. Written as DNA, the CDR3 is TGCAGCGTTGCGGAGAATAGGAATCAGCCCCAGCATTTT. The variable domain in full, completed from reference TRBV29-1 and TRBJ1-5, reads SAVISQKPSRDICQRGTSLTIQCQVDSQVTMMFWYRQQPGQSLTLIATANQGSEATYESGFVIDKFPISRPNLTFSTLTVSNMSPEDSSIYLCSVAENRNQPQHFGDGTRLSIL.